Listed here is a single TCR beta chain. J gave up 12 bases and V 8 bases, and 15 bases lay outside the gene matches. This CDR3 comprises 16 residues. Looked up from germline, CDR1 is ENHRY and CDR2 is SYGVKD. Original methodology: How many nucleated cells were present was estimated from reference gene primer amplification. Assay used: immunoSEQ multiplex PCR; TCRdb lists only in-frame clones, some missing. That table gives V, J and clone size, and the DNA gave D and trimming. Of 200,000 to 300,000 clones detected, 88% appear once; the ten largest clones hold roughly 0.8%. This entry is derived from a study of blood T cell repertoires in COVID-19. Study in general: Some COVID-19 samples were acute and others convalescent; all came from the United States, Italy and Spain. The analysed material was cDNA or gDNA that came from T cells, B-cell-depleted T cells, or PBMCs.

The origin of this receptor is a woman under 40 with acute or convalescent COVID-19. This chain links TRBV10-3 with TRBJ2-1; TRBD2 aligns across 14 bases. Material: peripheral blood. The CDR3 region has the DNA TGTGCCATCGATTCCGGGACTAGCGGGAGACCAGCGATGCAGTTCTTC. It specifies CAIDSGTSGRPAMQFF.